This TCR beta chain was identified in a study of regulatory T cells in long-lasting Graves disease (dated by TCRdb to the early 2020s). A note on the overall study: Persistent Graves' disease meant more than 5 years of antithyroid drug treatment with TSH receptor autoantibodies that stayed positive. This study used TCR sequencing and RNA sequencing of peripheral blood to compare persistent Graves' disease patients against newly diagnosed Graves' disease patients. The study was conducted in China and was registered as a clinical trial. A total of about 35 samples underwent TCR sequencing, from about 13 patients with persistent Graves' disease and approximately 20 patients with newly diagnosed Graves' disease. On average, persistent Graves' disease patients in the clinical cohort had been on antithyroid drugs for about 10.3 years.

This clonotype was seen more than once but under ten times. The clone's antigen remains unknown. The sample holds no much larger clone one base away, and base qualities are not on file. Library creation used multiplex PCR. TCRdb lists the instrument as Illumina HiSeq 4000. iRepertoire HTBI primers and Arm-PCR amplification of CDR3 regions were used to construct TCR beta libraries. Before sequencing, the PCR products went through gel purification. The published analysis was carried out like this. A total of some 65 TRBV and more than twelve TRBJ segments were identified across samples and were used for gene usage analysis of CDR3 amino acid clonotypes. COPE and FqMerger were used to merge filtered high-quality paired reads into contigs. BLAST was used to align contigs to the IMGT TRBV, TRBD and TRBJ reference genes, and CDR3 was defined following IMGT. Highly expanded clones were defined as clonotypes with a frequency above 0.1%. Shannon entropy served as the measure of repertoire diversity, while the Gini coefficient captured V-J evenness. A clonotype found in more than one individual was treated as public. TCRdb handled the public reads itself, with Q25 trimming in fastp and clone calling in MiXCR, and kept productive beta chains. Records with the same CDR3 protein are collapsed into one entry carrying the most frequent genes and DNA. Here the V and J calls rest on TCRdb's processing, not on the authors' analysis. The sample profile shows roughly 450,000 distinct CDR3 sequences; less than 25% of them were found once. Together, the top ten hold about 12% of the sample.

The time point label of this sample denotes: persistent/refractory GD, antithyroid drugs over 5 years with positive TRAb. RNA was extracted from PBMCs in TRIzol for both TCR sequencing and RNA sequencing. The diagnosis of Graves' disease followed American Thyroid Association guidelines. The patients came from an endocrinology department in Xi'an, China. Each patient gave roughly 8.4 milliliters of peripheral blood, collected in an EDTA anticoagulant tube. Ficoll Paque Plus density gradient separation was used to isolate PBMCs, and no further T cell sorting was done. An Agilent 2100 Bioanalyzer and agarose gel were used to assess RNA quality, and a NanoDrop 2000 was used to measure RNA concentration. The CDR3 runs 14 amino acids, cysteine and phenylalanine included. CDR3 DNA is the only sequence kept; it has 42 bases, read in frame from the first base. CDR1 and CDR2 were assigned from the germline V gene as SGHTA and FQGNSA. The junction carries 12 bases between V and J, which are trimmed by 5 bases and 5 bases respectively.

What the work shows at the level of the full study, not this receptor alone: Only peripheral blood was studied, because thyroid tissue, the primary lesion, was inaccessible. Persistent patients shared more public clonotypes among themselves (over 2,500) than newly diagnosed patients did (about 900). Lower TCR Shannon entropy and fewer highly expanded clones were observed in persistent Graves' disease patients than in newly diagnosed patients, which suggested clonal expansion. Only the TCR beta chain was sequenced and analyzed. As a limitation, the authors acknowledged that the small sample size may reduce accuracy. TRBV28, TRBJ1-2 and TRBJ2-5 were preferentially used in persistent disease, while TRBV20-1 and TRBJ2-1 were favored in newly diagnosed disease.

This chain joins TRBV7-2 to TRBJ1-4; the D gene is perhaps TRBD1, on 5 matching bases. The input for sequencing was peripheral blood mononuclear cells (PBMCs), taken when the disease was refractory, from a patient treated with antithyroid drugs. The origin of this receptor is a female donor with Graves disease. The bases read TGTGCCAGCAGCCCAAGGGGTGGAAATGAAAAACTGTTTTTT. It encodes CASSPRGGNEKLFF.